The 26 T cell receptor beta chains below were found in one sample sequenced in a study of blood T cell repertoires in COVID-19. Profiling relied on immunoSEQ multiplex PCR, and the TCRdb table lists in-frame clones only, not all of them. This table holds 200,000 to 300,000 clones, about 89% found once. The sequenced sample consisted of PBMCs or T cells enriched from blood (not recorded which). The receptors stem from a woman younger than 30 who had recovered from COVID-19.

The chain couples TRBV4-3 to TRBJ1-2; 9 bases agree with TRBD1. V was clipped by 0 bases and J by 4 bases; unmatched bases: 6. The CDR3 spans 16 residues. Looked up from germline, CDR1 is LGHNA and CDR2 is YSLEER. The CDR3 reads CASSQDWTGARYGYTF. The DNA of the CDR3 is TGCGCCAGCAGCCAAGATTGGACAGGGGCCCGCTATGGCTACACCTTC.

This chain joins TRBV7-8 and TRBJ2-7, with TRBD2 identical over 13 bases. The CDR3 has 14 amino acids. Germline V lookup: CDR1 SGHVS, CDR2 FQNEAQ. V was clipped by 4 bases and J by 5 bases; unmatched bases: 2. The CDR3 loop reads CASSSTSGRNEQYF. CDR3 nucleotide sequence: TGTGCCAGCAGCTCGACTAGCGGGAGGAACGAGCAGTACTTC.

CDR3: CASTGLAGVNEQFF. In DNA, the CDR3 is TGTGCCAGCACCGGGCTAGCGGGAGTCAATGAGCAGTTCTTC. The rearrangement uses TRBV27 and TRBJ2-1; TRBD2 agrees at 10 bases. Germline-derived CDR1 and CDR2 are MNHEY and SMNVEV (reference sequence). V gave up 7 bases and J gave up 6 bases; unmatched junction bases: 6. This CDR3 spans 14 amino acids.

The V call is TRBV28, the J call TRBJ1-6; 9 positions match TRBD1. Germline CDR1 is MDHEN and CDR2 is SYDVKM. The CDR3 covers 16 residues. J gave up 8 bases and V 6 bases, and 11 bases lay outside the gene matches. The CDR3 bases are TGTGCCAGCAGCTCAGTACAGGGGGCGATTGATTCACCCCTCCACTTT. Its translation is CASSSVQGAIDSPLHF.

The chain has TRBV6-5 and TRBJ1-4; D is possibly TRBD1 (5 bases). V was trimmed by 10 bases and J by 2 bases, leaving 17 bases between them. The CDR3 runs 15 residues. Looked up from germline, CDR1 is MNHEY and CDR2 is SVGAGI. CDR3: CATSPGESTNEKLFF. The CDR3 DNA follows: TGTGCCACCTCGCCGGGGGAGTCGACTAATGAAAAACTGTTTTTT.

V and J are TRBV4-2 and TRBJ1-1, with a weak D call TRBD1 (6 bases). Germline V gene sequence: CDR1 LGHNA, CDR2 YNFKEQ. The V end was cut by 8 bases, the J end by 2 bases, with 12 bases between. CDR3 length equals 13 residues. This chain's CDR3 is CASGQTVNTEAFF. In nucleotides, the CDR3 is TGTGCCAGCGGACAGACGGTTAACACTGAAGCTTTCTTT.

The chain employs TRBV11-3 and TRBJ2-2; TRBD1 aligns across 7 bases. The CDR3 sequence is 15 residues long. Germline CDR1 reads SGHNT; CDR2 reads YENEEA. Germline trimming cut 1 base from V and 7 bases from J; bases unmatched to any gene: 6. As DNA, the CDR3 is TGTGCCAGCAGCTTAGTAGGGGGCTCGGTCGGGGAGCTGTTTTTT. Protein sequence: CASSLVGGSVGELFF.

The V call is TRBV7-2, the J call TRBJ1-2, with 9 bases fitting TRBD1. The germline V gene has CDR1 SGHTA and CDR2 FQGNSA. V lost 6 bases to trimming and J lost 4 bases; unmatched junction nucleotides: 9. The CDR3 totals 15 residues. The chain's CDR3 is CASSATDRGGYGYTF. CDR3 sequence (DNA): TGTGCCAGCAGTGCCACGGACAGGGGCGGCTATGGCTACACCTTC.

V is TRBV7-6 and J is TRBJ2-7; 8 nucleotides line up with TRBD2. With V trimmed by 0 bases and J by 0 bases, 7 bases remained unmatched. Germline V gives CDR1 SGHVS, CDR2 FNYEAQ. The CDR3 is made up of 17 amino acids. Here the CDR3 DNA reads TGTGCCAGCAGCTTAGCGGTCCAGCGGGAGCGCTCCTACGAGCAGTACTTC. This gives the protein CASSLAVQRERSYEQYF.

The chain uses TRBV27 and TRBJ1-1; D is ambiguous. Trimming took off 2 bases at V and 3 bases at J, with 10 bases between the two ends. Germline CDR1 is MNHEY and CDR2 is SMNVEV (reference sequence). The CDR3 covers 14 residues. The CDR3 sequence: CASSLVGGDTEAFF. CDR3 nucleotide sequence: TGTGCCAGCAGTTTAGTGGGAGGCGACACTGAAGCTTTCTTT.

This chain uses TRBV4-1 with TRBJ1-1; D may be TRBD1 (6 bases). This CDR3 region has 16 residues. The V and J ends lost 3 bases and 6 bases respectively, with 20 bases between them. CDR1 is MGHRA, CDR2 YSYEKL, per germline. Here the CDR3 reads CASSQGRGGQSSEAFF. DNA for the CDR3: TGCGCCAGCAGCCAGGGGAGGGGGGGGCAAAGTTCTGAAGCTTTCTTT.

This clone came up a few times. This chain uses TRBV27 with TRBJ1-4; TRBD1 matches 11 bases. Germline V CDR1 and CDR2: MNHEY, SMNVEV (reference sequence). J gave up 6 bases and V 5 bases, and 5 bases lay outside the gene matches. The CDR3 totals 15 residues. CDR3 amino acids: CASSRRTGGYEKLFF. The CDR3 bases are TGTGCCAGCAGTCGCCGGACAGGGGGCTATGAAAAACTGTTTTTT.

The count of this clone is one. CDR3 in amino acids: CASREGNTEAFF. The CDR3 DNA is TGTGCCAGCAGGGAGGGGAACACTGAAGCTTTCTTT. The chain is built from TRBV11-3 and TRBJ1-1, with D uncertain. The CDR3 length is 12 residues. Germline lookup yields CDR1 SGHNT and CDR2 YENEEA. Trimming shortened V by 6 bases and J by 1 base, and 6 bases separated the two germline ends.

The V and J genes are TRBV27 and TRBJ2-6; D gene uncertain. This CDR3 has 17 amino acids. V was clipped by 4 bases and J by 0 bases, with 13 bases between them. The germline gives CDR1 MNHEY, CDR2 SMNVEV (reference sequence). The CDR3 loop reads CASSSSGFRSGANVLTF. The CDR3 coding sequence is TGTGCCAGCAGTTCCTCCGGTTTCCGCTCTGGGGCCAACGTCCTGACTTTC.

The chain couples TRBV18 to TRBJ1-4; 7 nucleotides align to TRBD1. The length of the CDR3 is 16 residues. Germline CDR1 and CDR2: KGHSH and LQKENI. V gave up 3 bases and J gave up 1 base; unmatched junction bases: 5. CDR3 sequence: CASSPPGGGTNEKLFF. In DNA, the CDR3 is TGTGCCAGCTCACCCCCAGGGGGAGGAACTAATGAAAAACTGTTTTTT.

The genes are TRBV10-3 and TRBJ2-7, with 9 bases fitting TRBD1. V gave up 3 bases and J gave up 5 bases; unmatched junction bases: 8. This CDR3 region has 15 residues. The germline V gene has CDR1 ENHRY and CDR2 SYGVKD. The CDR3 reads CAISDIGTGFDEQYF. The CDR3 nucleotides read TGTGCCATCAGTGATATCGGGACAGGGTTTGACGAGCAGTACTTC.

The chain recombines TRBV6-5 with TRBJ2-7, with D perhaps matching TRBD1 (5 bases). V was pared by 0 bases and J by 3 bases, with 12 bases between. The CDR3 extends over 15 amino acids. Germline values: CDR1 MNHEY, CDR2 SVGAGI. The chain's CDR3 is CASSYSSQGLYEQYF. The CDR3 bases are TGTGCCAGCAGTTACTCGAGCCAGGGTCTCTACGAGCAGTACTTC.

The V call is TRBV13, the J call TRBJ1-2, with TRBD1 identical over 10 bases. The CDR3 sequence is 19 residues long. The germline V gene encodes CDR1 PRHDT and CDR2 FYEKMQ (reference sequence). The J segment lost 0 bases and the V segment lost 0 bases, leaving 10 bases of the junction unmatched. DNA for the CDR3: TGTGCCAGCAGCTTAGGGGGTCCGGGACAGGGGATAACTAACTATGGCTACACCTTC. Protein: CASSLGGPGQGITNYGYTF. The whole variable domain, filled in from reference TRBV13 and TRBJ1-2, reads AAGVIQSPRHLIKEKRETATLKCYPIPRHDTVYWYQQGPGQDPQFLISFYEKMQSDKGSIPDRFSAQQFSDYHSELNMSSLELGDSALYFCASSLGGPGQGITNYGYTFGSGTRLTVV.

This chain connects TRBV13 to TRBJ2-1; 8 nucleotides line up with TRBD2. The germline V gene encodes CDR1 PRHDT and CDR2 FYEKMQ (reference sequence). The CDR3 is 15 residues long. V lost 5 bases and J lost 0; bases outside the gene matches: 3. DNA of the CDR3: TGTGCCAGCAGCCGAGGGACTAGCTCCTACAATGAGCAGTTCTTC. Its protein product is CASSRGTSSYNEQFF.

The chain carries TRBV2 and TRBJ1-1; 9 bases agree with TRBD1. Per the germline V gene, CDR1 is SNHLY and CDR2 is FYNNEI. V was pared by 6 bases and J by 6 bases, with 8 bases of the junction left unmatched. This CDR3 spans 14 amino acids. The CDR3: CASSRDRAPSEAFF. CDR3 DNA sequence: TGTGCCAGCAGCCGGGACAGGGCCCCTTCTGAAGCTTTCTTT.

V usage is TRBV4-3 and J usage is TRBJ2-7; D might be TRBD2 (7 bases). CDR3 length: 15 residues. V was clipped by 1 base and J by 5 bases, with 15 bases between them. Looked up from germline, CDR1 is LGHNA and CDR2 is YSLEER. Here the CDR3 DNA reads TGCGCCAGCAGCCAAGGGGGGGGCCAGGTCCACGAGCAGTACTTC. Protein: CASSQGGGQVHEQYF.

CDR3 bases: TGCGCCAGCAGCCAAGAGGGCGCCGTCACAGTGAACACCGGGGAGCTGTTTTTT. It codes for CASSQEGAVTVNTGELFF. The chain combines TRBV4-1 with TRBJ2-2; D call uncertain. Germline V gene data show CDR1 as MGHRA and CDR2 as YSYEKL. V lost 0 bases and J lost 1, with 15 bases in between. This CDR3 has 18 residues.

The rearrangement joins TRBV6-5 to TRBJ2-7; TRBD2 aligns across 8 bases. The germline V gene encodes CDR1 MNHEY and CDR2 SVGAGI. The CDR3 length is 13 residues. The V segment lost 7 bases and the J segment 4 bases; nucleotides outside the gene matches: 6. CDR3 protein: CASKGGGFYEQYF. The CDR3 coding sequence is TGTGCCAGCAAGGGCGGGGGGTTTTACGAGCAGTACTTC.

DNA of the CDR3: TGCGCCAGCAGCCAAGAGGGGGGCTTAGCGGGACGCACAGATACGCAGTATTTT. It translates to CASSQEGGLAGRTDTQYF. The rearrangement uses TRBV4-1 and TRBJ2-3, with 8 bases that match TRBD2. Germline CDR1 MGHRA, CDR2 YSYEKL. Germline trimming cut 0 bases from V and 1 base from J; bases unmatched to any gene: 9. The CDR3 runs to 18 residues.

DNA for the CDR3: TGTGCCAGCAGTTCGTACAGGGGGCCCTCGGCGAACACTGAAGCTTTCTTT. Translation gives CASSSYRGPSANTEAFF. This chain connects TRBV28 to TRBJ1-1, with 9 bases that match TRBD1. V trimming: 4 bases; J trimming: 1 base; junction bases outside the gene matches: 10. Germline loops: CDR1 MDHEN, CDR2 SYDVKM. The CDR3 extends over 17 amino acids.

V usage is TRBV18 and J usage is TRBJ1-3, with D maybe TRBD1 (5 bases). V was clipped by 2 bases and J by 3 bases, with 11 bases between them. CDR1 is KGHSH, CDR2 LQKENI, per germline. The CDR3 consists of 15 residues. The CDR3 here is CASSPGGGDGNTIYF. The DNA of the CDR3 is TGTGCCAGCTCACCAGGGGGAGGCGATGGAAACACCATATATTTT.